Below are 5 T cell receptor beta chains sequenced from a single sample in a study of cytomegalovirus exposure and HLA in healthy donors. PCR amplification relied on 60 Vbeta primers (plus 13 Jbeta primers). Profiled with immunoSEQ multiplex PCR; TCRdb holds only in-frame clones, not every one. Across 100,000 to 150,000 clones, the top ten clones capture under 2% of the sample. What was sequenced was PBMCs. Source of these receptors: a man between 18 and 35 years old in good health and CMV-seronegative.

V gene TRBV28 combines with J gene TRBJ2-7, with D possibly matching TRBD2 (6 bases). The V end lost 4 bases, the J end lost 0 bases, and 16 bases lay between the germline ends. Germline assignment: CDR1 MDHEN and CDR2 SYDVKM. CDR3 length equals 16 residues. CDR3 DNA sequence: TGTGCCAGCAGTTCCCCTGGGGCGGGGAGCTCCTACGAGCAGTACTTC. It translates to CASSSPGAGSSYEQYF. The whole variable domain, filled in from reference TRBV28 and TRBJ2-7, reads DVKVTQSSRYLVKRTGEKVFLECVQDMDHENMFWYRQDPGLGLRLIYFSYDVKMKEKGDIPEGYSVSREKKERFSLILESASTNQTSMYLCASSSPGAGSSYEQYFGPGTRLTVT.

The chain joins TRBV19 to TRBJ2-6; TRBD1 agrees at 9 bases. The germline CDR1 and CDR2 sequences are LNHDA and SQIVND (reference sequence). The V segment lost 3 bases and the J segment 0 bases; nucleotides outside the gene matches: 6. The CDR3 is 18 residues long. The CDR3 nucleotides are TGTGCCAGTAGTATTTGGAGACAGGGGGGCTCTGGGGCCAACGTCCTGACTTTC. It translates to CASSIWRQGGSGANVLTF.

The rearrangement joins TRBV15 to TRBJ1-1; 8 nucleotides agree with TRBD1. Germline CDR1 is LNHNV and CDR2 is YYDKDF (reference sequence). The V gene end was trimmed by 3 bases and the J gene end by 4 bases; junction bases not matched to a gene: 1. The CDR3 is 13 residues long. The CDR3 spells CATSSGQGTEAFF. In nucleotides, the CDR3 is TGTGCCACCAGCAGCGGACAGGGCACTGAAGCTTTCTTT.

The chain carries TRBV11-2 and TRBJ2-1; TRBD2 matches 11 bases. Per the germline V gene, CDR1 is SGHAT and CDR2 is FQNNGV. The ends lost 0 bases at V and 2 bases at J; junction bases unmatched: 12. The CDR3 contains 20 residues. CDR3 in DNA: TGTGCCAGCAGCTTAGATCTTAGCGGGAGGGCCTTTTTTCCCTACAATGAGCAGTTCTTC. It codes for CASSLDLSGRAFFPYNEQFF.

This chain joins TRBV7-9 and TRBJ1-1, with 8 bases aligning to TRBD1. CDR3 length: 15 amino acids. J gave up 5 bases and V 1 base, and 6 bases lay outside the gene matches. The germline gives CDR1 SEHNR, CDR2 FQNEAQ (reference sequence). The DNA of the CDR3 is TGTGCCAGCAGCTTAGTTGACAGGGGTTCTACTGAAGCTTTCTTT. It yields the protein CASSLVDRGSTEAFF. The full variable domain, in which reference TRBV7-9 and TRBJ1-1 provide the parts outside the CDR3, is DTGVSQNPRHKITKRGQNVTFRCDPISEHNRLYWYRQTLGQGPEFLTYFQNEAQLEKSRLLSDRFSAERPKGSFSTLEIQRTEQGDSAMYLCASSLVDRGSTEAFFGQGTRLTVV.